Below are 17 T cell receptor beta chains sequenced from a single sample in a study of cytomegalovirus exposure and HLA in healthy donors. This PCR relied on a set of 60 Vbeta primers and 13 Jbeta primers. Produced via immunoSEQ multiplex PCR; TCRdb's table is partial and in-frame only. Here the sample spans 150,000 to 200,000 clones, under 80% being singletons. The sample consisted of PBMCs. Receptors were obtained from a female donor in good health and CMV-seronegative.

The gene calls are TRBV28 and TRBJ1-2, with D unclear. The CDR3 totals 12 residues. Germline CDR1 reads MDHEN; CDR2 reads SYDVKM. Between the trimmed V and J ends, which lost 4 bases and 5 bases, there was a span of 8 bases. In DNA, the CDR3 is TGTGCCAGCAGTTCGGAGAGGTATGGCTACACCTTC. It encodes CASSSERYGYTF.

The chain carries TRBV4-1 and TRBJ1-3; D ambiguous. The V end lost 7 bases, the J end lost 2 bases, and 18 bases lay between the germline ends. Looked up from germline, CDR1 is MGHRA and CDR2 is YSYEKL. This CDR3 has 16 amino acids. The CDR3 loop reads CASTPSIVWPGNTIYF. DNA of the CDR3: TGCGCCAGCACCCCAAGTATTGTCTGGCCTGGAAACACCATATATTTT.

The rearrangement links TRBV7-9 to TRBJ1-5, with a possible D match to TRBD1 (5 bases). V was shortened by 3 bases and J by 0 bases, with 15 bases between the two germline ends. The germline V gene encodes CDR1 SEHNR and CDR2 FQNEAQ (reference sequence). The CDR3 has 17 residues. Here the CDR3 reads CASSLGLDRGSNQPQHF. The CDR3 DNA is TGTGCCAGCAGCTTGGGTTTGGATAGGGGTAGCAATCAGCCCCAGCATTTT.

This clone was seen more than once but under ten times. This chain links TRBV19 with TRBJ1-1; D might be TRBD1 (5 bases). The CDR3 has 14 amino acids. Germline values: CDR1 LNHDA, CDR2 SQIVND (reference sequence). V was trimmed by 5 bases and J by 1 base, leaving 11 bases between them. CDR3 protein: CASSSWRGNTEAFF. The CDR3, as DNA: TGTGCCAGTAGTTCTTGGAGGGGGAACACTGAAGCTTTCTTT.

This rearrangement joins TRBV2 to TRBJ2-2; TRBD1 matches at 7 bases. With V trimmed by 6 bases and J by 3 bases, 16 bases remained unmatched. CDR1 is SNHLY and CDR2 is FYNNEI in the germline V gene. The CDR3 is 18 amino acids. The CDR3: CASSGVTHRGEDTGELFF. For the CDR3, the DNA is TGTGCCAGCAGCGGAGTAACCCACAGGGGCGAGGACACCGGGGAGCTGTTTTTT.

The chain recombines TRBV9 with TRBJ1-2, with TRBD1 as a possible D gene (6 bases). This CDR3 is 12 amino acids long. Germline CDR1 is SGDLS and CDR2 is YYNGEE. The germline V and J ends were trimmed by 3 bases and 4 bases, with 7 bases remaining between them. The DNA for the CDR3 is TGTGCCAGCAGCGAGGGGGTCTATGGCTACACCTTC. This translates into CASSEGVYGYTF. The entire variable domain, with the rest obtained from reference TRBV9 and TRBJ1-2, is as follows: DSGVTQTPKHLITATGQRVTLRCSPRSGDLSVYWYQQSLDQGLQFLIQYYNGEERAKGNILERFSAQQFPDLHSELNLSSLELGDSALYFCASSEGVYGYTFGSGTRLTVV.

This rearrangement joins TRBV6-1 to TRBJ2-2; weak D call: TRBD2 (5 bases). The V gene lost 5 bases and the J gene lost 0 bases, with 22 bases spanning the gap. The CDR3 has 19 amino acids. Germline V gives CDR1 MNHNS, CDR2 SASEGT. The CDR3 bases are TGTGCCAGCAGTAAAGAGACGGGTAGGACTGCTGCGAACACCGGGGAGCTGTTTTTT. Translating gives CASSKETGRTAANTGELFF.

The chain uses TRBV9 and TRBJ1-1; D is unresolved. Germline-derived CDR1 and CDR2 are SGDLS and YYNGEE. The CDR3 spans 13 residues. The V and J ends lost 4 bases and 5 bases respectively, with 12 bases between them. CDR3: CASSSSPGTEAFF. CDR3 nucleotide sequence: TGTGCCAGCAGCTCTTCCCCGGGGACTGAAGCTTTCTTT. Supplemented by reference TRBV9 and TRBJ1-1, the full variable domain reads DSGVTQTPKHLITATGQRVTLRCSPRSGDLSVYWYQQSLDQGLQFLIQYYNGEERAKGNILERFSAQQFPDLHSELNLSSLELGDSALYFCASSSSPGTEAFFGQGTRLTVV.

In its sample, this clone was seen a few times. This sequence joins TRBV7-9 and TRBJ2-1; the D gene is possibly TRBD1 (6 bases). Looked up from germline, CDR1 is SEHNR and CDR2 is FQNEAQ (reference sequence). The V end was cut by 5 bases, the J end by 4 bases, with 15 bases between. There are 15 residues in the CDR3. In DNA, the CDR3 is TGTGCCAGCAGCCTGCGACAGGTTTCTTACAATGAGCAGTTCTTC. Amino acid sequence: CASSLRQVSYNEQFF.

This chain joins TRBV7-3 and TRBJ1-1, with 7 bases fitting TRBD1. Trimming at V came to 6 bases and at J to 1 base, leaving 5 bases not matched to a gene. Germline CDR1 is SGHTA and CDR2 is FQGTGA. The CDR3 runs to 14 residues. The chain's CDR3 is CASSLGQPNTEAFF. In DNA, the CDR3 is TGTGCCAGCAGTCTGGGACAGCCGAACACTGAAGCTTTCTTT.

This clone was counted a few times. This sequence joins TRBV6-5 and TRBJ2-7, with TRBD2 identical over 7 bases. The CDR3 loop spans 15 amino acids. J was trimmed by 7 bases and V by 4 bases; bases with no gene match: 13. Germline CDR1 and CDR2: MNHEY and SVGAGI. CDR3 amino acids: CASSSPEGGWQEQYF. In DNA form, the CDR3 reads TGTGCCAGCAGTTCCCCAGAGGGAGGGTGGCAAGAGCAGTACTTC.

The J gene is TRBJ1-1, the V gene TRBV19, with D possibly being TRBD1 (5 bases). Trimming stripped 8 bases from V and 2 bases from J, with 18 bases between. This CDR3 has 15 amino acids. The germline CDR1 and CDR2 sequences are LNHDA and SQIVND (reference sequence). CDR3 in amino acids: CASGGTGSPNTEAFF. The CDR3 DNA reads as TGTGCCAGTGGGGGGACCGGGTCCCCAAACACTGAAGCTTTCTTT.

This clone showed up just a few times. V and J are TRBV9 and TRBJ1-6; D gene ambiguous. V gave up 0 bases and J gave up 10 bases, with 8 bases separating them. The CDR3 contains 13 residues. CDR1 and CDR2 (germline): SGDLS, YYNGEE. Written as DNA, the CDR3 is TGTGCCAGCAGCGTAGACCGGGAATCACCCCTCCACTTT. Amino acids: CASSVDRESPLHF.

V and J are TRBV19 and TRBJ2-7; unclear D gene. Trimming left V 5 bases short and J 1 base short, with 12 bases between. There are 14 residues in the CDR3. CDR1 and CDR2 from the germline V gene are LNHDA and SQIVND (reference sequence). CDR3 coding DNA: TGTGCCAGTAGTTCCGACGGGTCTTCCTACGAGCAGTACTTC. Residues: CASSSDGSSYEQYF.

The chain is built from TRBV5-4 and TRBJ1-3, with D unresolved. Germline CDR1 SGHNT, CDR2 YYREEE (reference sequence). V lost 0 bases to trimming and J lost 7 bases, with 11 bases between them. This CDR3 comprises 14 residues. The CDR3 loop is CASSLAGVVNTIYF. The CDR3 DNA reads TGTGCCAGCAGCTTGGCCGGGGTGGTCAACACCATATATTTT.

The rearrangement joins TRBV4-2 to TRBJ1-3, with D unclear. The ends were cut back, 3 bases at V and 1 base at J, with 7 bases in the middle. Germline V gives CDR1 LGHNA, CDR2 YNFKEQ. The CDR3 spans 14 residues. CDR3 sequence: CASSHPESGNTIYF. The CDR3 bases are TGTGCCAGCAGCCATCCGGAGTCTGGAAACACCATATATTTT.

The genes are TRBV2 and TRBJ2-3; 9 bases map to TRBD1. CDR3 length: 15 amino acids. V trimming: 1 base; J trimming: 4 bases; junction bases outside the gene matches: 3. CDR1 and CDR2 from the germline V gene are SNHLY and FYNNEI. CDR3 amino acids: CASSEVGQGPDTQYF. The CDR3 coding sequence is TGTGCCAGCAGTGAAGTGGGACAGGGTCCAGATACGCAGTATTTT.